The 9 T cell receptor beta chains reported below all come from one sample, sequenced in a study of cytomegalovirus exposure and HLA in healthy donors. The study ran its PCR with 60 Vbeta and 13 Jbeta primers. TCRdb's copy holds only in-frame clones and misses some; the assay was immunoSEQ multiplex PCR. The data show under 200,000 clones, approximately 80% seen once. Material for sequencing was PBMCs. The receptors shown here come from a woman in her late teens or twenties in good health and CMV-seronegative.

The chain uses TRBV28 and TRBJ2-2; no clear D. The CDR3 runs to 16 residues. Trimming took off 6 bases at V and 2 bases at J, with 16 bases between the two ends. The germline V gene encodes CDR1 MDHEN and CDR2 SYDVKM. In DNA, the CDR3 is TGTGCCAGCAGCCACCCTTTCTATTCTAACACCGGGGAGCTGTTTTTT. It yields the protein CASSHPFYSNTGELFF.

This chain uses TRBV19 with TRBJ2-3; the match to TRBD1 covers 9 bases. V lost 10 bases and J lost 8; bases outside the gene matches: 13. Germline V gene sequence: CDR1 LNHDA, CDR2 SQIVND (reference sequence). This CDR3 is built from 14 residues. CDR3 sequence: CATSGTGWSGTQYF. The DNA for the CDR3 is TGTGCCACCTCCGGGACAGGGTGGAGTGGTACGCAGTATTTT.

J is TRBJ2-7 and V is TRBV6-5; TRBD1 is a possible D gene (5 bases). The CDR3 runs to 12 residues. Germline V gives CDR1 MNHEY, CDR2 SVGAGI. V was pared by 7 bases and J by 4 bases, with 11 bases between. The CDR3 here is CASTRDRYEQYF. CDR3 DNA: TGTGCCAGCACCAGGGATAGGTACGAGCAGTACTTC.

This rearrangement joins TRBV28 to TRBJ2-7; D might be TRBD1 (6 bases). The CDR3 is made up of 14 amino acids. Trimming took 6 bases from V and 3 from J, leaving 15 bases between them. Germline V gene data show CDR1 as MDHEN and CDR2 as SYDVKM. The chain's CDR3 is CASSQTGISYEQYF. CDR3 nucleotide sequence: TGTGCCAGCAGCCAAACAGGGATCAGCTACGAGCAGTACTTC.

This chain uses TRBV7-2 with TRBJ1-2; tentatively, D is TRBD1 (5 bases). Trimming shortened V by 5 bases and J by 8 bases, and 21 bases separated the two germline ends. This CDR3 has 15 residues. Germline CDR1 reads SGHTA; CDR2 reads FQGNSA. For the CDR3, the DNA is TGTGCCAGCAGCCCCCAAGCCGGGGGAATTGGAGGCTACACCTTC. Amino acid sequence: CASSPQAGGIGGYTF.

This rearrangement joins TRBV6-6 to TRBJ2-1, with 12 bases fitting TRBD2. Germline values: CDR1 MNHNY, CDR2 SVGAGI (reference sequence). The CDR3 is 16 amino acids. V lost 5 bases to trimming and J lost 4 bases; unmatched junction nucleotides: 6. The CDR3 nucleotides are TGTGCCAGCAGTCATTGGACTAGCGGGATTTACAATGAGCAGTTCTTC. Protein product: CASSHWTSGIYNEQFF.

This clone was seen just once. The chain couples TRBV28 to TRBJ1-5, with a weak D call TRBD1 (5 bases). The V gene lost 4 bases and the J gene lost 1 base, with 17 bases spanning the gap. Germline CDR1 is MDHEN and CDR2 is SYDVKM. CDR3 size: 17 residues. The DNA of the CDR3 is TGTGCCAGCAGTTGGGATTACAGGATTCAGAGCAATCAGCCCCAGCATTTT. Translated: CASSWDYRIQSNQPQHF.

V is TRBV9 and J is TRBJ1-3; a weak D match, TRBD1 (6 bases). The CDR3 contains 19 residues. Trimming pared 4 bases from V and 3 bases from J, leaving 26 bases between. CDR1 is SGDLS, CDR2 YYNGEE, per germline. As DNA, the CDR3 is TGTGCCAGCAGCTCGTCGGCGTTAAGGTGGACAGCAGTTGGAAACACCATATATTTT. Translation: CASSSSALRWTAVGNTIYF.

The V gene is TRBV11-2, the J gene TRBJ1-4; 9 bases agree with TRBD1. The V gene's germline CDR1 is SGHAT and CDR2 FQNNGV. V was clipped by 5 bases and J by 2 bases; unmatched bases: 9. The CDR3 runs 17 residues. The CDR3 spells CASSLYRDRATNEKLFF. The CDR3 DNA reads as TGTGCCAGCAGCCTATACAGGGACAGGGCCACTAATGAAAAACTGTTTTTT.